This is a list of T cell receptor beta chains from one sample in a study of T cells expressing NK-cell markers. TCRdb reprocessed the 5' RACE reads and keeps a single row for each CDR3 protein, giving no DNA. The sample has approximately 150,000 distinct CDR3 sequences. Source material: blood T cells: a sorted CD56 or NKG2C T cell subset, CD4+ or CD8+ T cells, or bulk PBMC T cells (not recorded which). These receptors came from a man in his late teens or twenties in good health. Each CDR3 is given with its conserved first and last residue. Each record gives: J gene, V gene, CDR3 protein.

>TRBJ2-1|TRBV19
CASSTSAYNEQFF
>TRBJ2-7|TRBV30
CAWSGWELQYEQYF
>TRBJ2-2|TRBV19
CASSTAPGQDITGELFF
>TRBJ1-5|TRBV2
CATGWTRDNQPQHF
>TRBJ2-1|TRBV29-1
CSVELAGGLFYNEQFF
>TRBJ2-1|TRBV7-9
CASSPGTHNEQFF
>TRBJ2-1|TRBV5-1
CASSLMTAYNEQFF
>TRBJ2-7|TRBV5-1
CASSEGSIHSYEQYF
>TRBJ2-1|TRBV19
CASSPGRTEDEQFF
>TRBJ2-3|TRBV7-2
CASSLGHSGTAPDTQYF
>TRBJ2-3|TRBV5-6
CASSPGPDPDTQYF
>TRBJ2-2|TRBV7-9
CASSLVSTRANTGELFF
>TRBJ2-7|TRBV12-3/TRBV12-4
CASSLIPTSNEQYF
>TRBJ2-5|TRBV29-1
CSVGGRETQYF
>TRBJ2-1|TRBV15
CATSREREGTYNEQFF
>TRBJ1-1|TRBV11-2
CASSHGGGSGTEAFF
>TRBJ2-7|TRBV5-1
CASSLDELRDTYEQYF
>TRBJ2-2|TRBV6-4
CASSDSGTSGSQLFF
>TRBJ2-3|TRBV12-3/TRBV12-4
CASSLAFADTQYF
>TRBJ2-5|TRBV20-1
CSARWTSGRAKETQYF
>TRBJ2-2|TRBV19
CASSIGSGIARELFF
>TRBJ2-1|TRBV24-1
CATQTGASSTNEQFF
>TRBJ1-4|TRBV3-1
CASSPGQGREKLFF
>TRBJ2-7|TRBV7-6
CASSLSQTHEQYF
>TRBJ2-1|TRBV11-2
CASSSAGTVVNEQFF
>TRBJ2-7|TRBV20-1
CTNAPGQGHHEQYF
>TRBJ2-4|TRBV12-3/TRBV12-4
CASSYRGSDIQYF
>TRBJ2-1|TRBV30
CAGTTSGTRNEQFF
>TRBJ2-7|TRBV27
CASSLGGTYEQYF
>TRBJ1-5|TRBV7-9
CASRTDNQPQHF
>TRBJ2-3|TRBV12-3/TRBV12-4
CASSYLRFERADTQYF
>TRBJ1-1|TRBV6-1
CASTFDGNTEAFF
>TRBJ2-6|TRBV29-1
CSVAESSGANVLTF
>TRBJ1-1|TRBV6-1
CASSERGQGAFF
>TRBJ2-3|TRBV24-1
CATSDLESGSLADTQYF
>TRBJ2-3|TRBV11-2
CASSLEWGDTQYF
>TRBJ2-7|TRBV7-6
CASSSADGYEQYF
>TRBJ2-1|TRBV5-4
CASSSGTSGPTYNEQFF
>TRBJ2-1|TRBV29-1
CSGKEASGRFNEQFF
>TRBJ1-1|TRBV19
CASSIEEGLNTEAFF
>TRBJ1-5|TRBV5-8
CASSQRQGRQPQHF